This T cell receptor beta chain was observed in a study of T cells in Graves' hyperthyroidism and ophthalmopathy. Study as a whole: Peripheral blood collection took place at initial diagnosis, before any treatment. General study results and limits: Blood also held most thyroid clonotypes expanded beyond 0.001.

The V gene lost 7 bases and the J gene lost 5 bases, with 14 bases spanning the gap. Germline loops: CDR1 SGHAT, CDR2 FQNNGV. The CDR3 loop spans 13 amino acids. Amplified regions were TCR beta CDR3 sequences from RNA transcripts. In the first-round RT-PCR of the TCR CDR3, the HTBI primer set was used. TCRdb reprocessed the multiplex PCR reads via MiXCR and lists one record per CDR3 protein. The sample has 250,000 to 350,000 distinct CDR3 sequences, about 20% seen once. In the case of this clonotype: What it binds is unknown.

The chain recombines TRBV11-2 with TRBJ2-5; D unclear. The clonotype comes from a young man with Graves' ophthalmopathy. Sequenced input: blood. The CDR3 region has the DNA TGTGCCAGCACCTTCGCCCTGCTGGAGACCCAGTACTTC. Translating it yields CASTFALLETQYF.